This TCR beta chain is from a study of T cell responses to AZD1222 COVID-19 vaccine. About the research overall: Timing groups of about 4 and about 12 weeks for second doses were pooled.

The table came from immunoSEQ multiplex PCR; TCRdb's copy has only in-frame clones and leaves some out. Altogether some 170,000 clones are present, more than 85% being singletons, with the ten largest covering over 0.8%. From germline, CDR1 is SEHNR and CDR2 FQNEAQ (reference sequence). The CDR3 contains 15 residues. The V end lost 1 base, the J end lost 5 bases, and 11 bases lay between the germline ends. General observations from the study: Donors were mostly white British, more females; clonal diversity possibly underestimated. Nearly half of spike-specific TCRs reportedly target variant regions that are unmutated in the B.1.351 and B.1.1.7 variants.

As concerns this clone: Its antigen is unknown.

The receptor was derived from an adult in good health. Sequences were derived from peripheral blood, sampled on day 0 of AZD1222 vaccination. The rearrangement links TRBV7-9 to TRBJ1-4; perhaps TRBD1 as D (6 bases). The chain's CDR3 is CASSLGAGGNEKLFF. DNA of the CDR3: TGTGCCAGCAGCTTAGGAGCGGGGGGCAATGAAAAACTGTTTTTT.